This TCR beta chain was found in a study of OX40 agonist ivuxolimab in advanced cancers. Background on the study: Intravenous ivuxolimab was administered to patients every 2 weeks at 0.01 to 10 mg/kg.

With respect to this clone: The antigen is undetermined.

Generated by immunoSEQ multiplex PCR, the TCRdb table keeps only in-frame clones and is missing some. The data show 45,000 to 55,000 clones, with approximately 84% seen just once and 0.95% to 1.3% held by the top ten. Study findings and constraints: Some nonresponders also had low normalized T-cell clonal expansion.

This clonotype was obtained from an adult with an advanced solid tumor such as melanoma, head and neck, liver or kidney cancer. This specimen was CD4+ or CD8+ T cells sorted from blood, taken in a trial of the OX40 agonist ivuxolimab.

CDR3 sequence reads: CASSTRDLSFQETQYF. DNA for the CDR3: TGTGCCAGCAGCACAAGGGACTTAAGCTTCCAAGAGACCCAGTACTTC. The chain recombines TRBV2 with TRBJ2-5, with a possible D match to TRBD2 (6 bases). CDR3 size: 16 residues. Germline V CDR1 and CDR2: SNHLY, FYNNEI. V lost 6 bases to trimming and J lost 1 base, with 18 bases between them. The complete variable domain, with remaining parts taken from reference TRBV2 and TRBJ2-5, reads EPEVTQTPSHQVTQMGQEVILRCVPISNHLYFYWYRQILGQKVEFLVSFYNNEISEKSEIFDDQFSVERPDGSNFTLKIRSTKLEDSAMYFCASSTRDLSFQETQYFGPGTRLLVL.